What follows are 19 T cell receptor beta chains derived from one specimen sequenced in a study of cytomegalovirus exposure and HLA in healthy donors. PCR employed 60 Vbeta and 13 Jbeta primers. Generated by immunoSEQ multiplex PCR, the TCRdb table keeps only in-frame clones and is missing some. This table has roughly 130,000 clones, less than 85% appearing once. The sequenced sample consisted of PBMCs. The receptors stem from a male donor in good health and CMV-seronegative.

The chain is built from TRBV25-1 and TRBJ1-2, with 7 bases lining up with TRBD1. J gave up 6 bases and V 0 bases, and 7 bases lay outside the gene matches. Germline V gene data show CDR1 as MGHDK and CDR2 as SYGVNS. The CDR3 runs to 15 residues. The CDR3 is CASSEYGGTADGYTF. The CDR3 nucleotides read TGTGCCAGCAGTGAATATGGTGGGACAGCCGATGGCTACACCTTC.

This clone was detected a few times. This chain links TRBV15 with TRBJ1-5, with D uncertain. Germline V gives CDR1 LNHNV, CDR2 YYDKDF (reference sequence). The CDR3 covers 15 residues. V lost 0 bases to trimming and J lost 9 bases, with 15 bases between them. The CDR3 nucleotides read TGTGCCACCAGCAGAGAGCCGGACTCAGCGTCGCCCCAGCATTTT. Translation gives CATSREPDSASPQHF.

This clone was seen more than once but under ten times. The rearrangement joins TRBV10-1 to TRBJ2-1, with 7 bases lining up with TRBD1. Germline assignment: CDR1 WNHNN and CDR2 SYGVQD (reference sequence). Losses at the gene ends were 3 bases for V and 4 bases for J; bases not matched to a gene: 6. The CDR3 spans 15 residues. The CDR3 is CASSDPSTGYNEQFF. In DNA, the CDR3 is TGCGCCAGCAGTGATCCATCGACAGGGTACAATGAGCAGTTCTTC.

In nucleotides, the CDR3 is TGTGCCAGCAGTTACTCCCAGAACGGGGTTTATGGCTACACCTTC. Protein sequence: CASSYSQNGVYGYTF. The chain combines TRBV6-5 with TRBJ1-2, with D unresolved. Germline CDR1 is MNHEY and CDR2 is SVGAGI. The CDR3 is 15 amino acids. The V end was cut by 0 bases, the J end by 5 bases, with 13 bases between.

The chain uses TRBV6-5 and TRBJ1-1; D remains ambiguous. The CDR3 length is 15 residues. CDR1 and CDR2 from the germline V gene are MNHEY and SVGAGI. Trimming cost V 6 bases and J 4 bases, with 18 bases left between them. CDR3 in DNA: TGTGCCAGCAGCATTTACGTGGGCGCGGGCACTGAAGCTTTCTTT. This gives the protein CASSIYVGAGTEAFF.

The chain combines TRBV7-9 with TRBJ2-5; 7 bases line up with TRBD2. The junction had 11 bases not matched to a gene; V was cut back by 5 bases and J by 2 bases. The CDR3 sequence is 16 residues long. Germline CDR1 reads SEHNR; CDR2 reads FQNEAQ (reference sequence). The CDR3 protein is CASSAWDYPRQETQYF. In DNA form, the CDR3 reads TGTGCCAGCAGCGCATGGGACTACCCGAGACAAGAGACCCAGTACTTC.

The J gene is TRBJ1-1, the V gene TRBV19, with 7 nucleotides matching TRBD1. In germline, CDR1 is LNHDA, CDR2 SQIVND (reference sequence). J lost 5 bases, V lost 4 bases, and 4 bases had no gene match. The CDR3 covers 13 residues. The CDR3 nucleotides read TGTGCCAGTAGTAATGTACAGGGGACTGAAGCTTTCTTT. As protein: CASSNVQGTEAFF.

This chain uses TRBV5-4 with TRBJ2-5; 10 bases are a match to TRBD2. V dropped 0 bases and J dropped 5; count of bases not matched to a gene: 10. CDR1 is SGHNT, CDR2 YYREEE, per germline (reference sequence). This CDR3 is built from 17 residues. The CDR3 DNA reads TGTGCCAGCAGCTTGGGAGGAGTAGCGGGAGGATTGGAGACCCAGTACTTC. Residues: CASSLGGVAGGLETQYF.

This clone occurred a few times. A junction end diverges from the germline sequence, so it may reflect a read error. The rearrangement joins TRBV11-3 to TRBJ1-2, with D unresolved. Germline V gives CDR1 SGHNT, CDR2 YENEEA. The CDR3 has 8 amino acids. The CDR3 sequence: CASSQSSF. The CDR3 nucleotides are TGTGCCAGCAGCCAATCCAGCTTC.

In DNA form, the CDR3 reads TGTGCCAGCAGCGCGGGACAGGGTTTCATCGAGCAGTACTTC. It encodes CASSAGQGFIEQYF. The chain has TRBV9 and TRBJ2-7, with TRBD1 matching 9 bases. CDR3 size: 14 residues. J lost 6 bases, V lost 3 bases, and 7 bases had no gene match. The V gene's germline CDR1 is SGDLS and CDR2 YYNGEE. Supplemented by reference TRBV9 and TRBJ2-7, the full variable domain reads DSGVTQTPKHLITATGQRVTLRCSPRSGDLSVYWYQQSLDQGLQFLIQYYNGEERAKGNILERFSAQQFPDLHSELNLSSLELGDSALYFCASSAGQGFIEQYFGPGTRLTVT.

The genes are TRBV2 and TRBJ1-6; D not resolved. Trimming stripped 6 bases from V and 5 bases from J, with 17 bases between. The CDR3 covers 16 residues. Looked up from germline, CDR1 is SNHLY and CDR2 is FYNNEI. This CDR3 is CASSPRGGEDNSPLHF. The CDR3 nucleotides read TGTGCCAGCAGCCCGCGAGGCGGTGAAGATAATTCACCCCTCCACTTT.

The chain carries TRBV19 and TRBJ2-4; TRBD1 agrees at 9 bases. The CDR3 contains 14 residues. Germline V lookup: CDR1 LNHDA, CDR2 SQIVND (reference sequence). J gave up 8 bases and V 1 base, and 3 bases lay outside the gene matches. The CDR3, as DNA: TGTGCCAGTAGTATAGGGAGACAGGGGGACATTCAGTACTTC. Translation: CASSIGRQGDIQYF.

This clone was counted a few times. This chain links TRBV19 with TRBJ1-5; D ambiguous. The CDR3 is 14 amino acids. In germline, CDR1 is LNHDA, CDR2 SQIVND (reference sequence). Trimming took off 7 bases at V and 0 bases at J, with 10 bases between the two ends. CDR3 nucleotide sequence: TGTGCCAGTAATAGAGTTAATAGCAATCAGCCCCAGCATTTT. Amino acids: CASNRVNSNQPQHF.

The rearrangement joins TRBV4-2 to TRBJ1-2; D is possibly TRBD1 (6 bases). Trimming cost V 2 bases and J 2 bases, with 21 bases left between them. Germline values: CDR1 LGHNA, CDR2 YNFKEQ. The CDR3 sequence is 18 residues long. For the CDR3, the DNA is TGTGCCAGCAGCCAACCCCCCTCACGGCAGGGGCGGAACTATGGCTACACCTTC. Protein: CASSQPPSRQGRNYGYTF.

This clone turned up a few times. This chain uses TRBV7-9 with TRBJ1-4; TRBD1 matches at 9 bases. The junction had 6 bases not matched to a gene; V was cut back by 5 bases and J by 8 bases. Germline V gene sequence: CDR1 SEHNR, CDR2 FQNEAQ (reference sequence). The CDR3 sequence is 14 residues long. The CDR3 is CASSPGTGNEKLFF. The CDR3 bases are TGTGCCAGCAGCCCCGGGACAGGGAACGAAAAACTGTTTTTT.

This clone was picked up a small number of times. The J gene is TRBJ2-1, the V gene TRBV27, with a tentative D call TRBD1 (5 bases). The CDR3 totals 14 residues. V lost 7 bases, J lost 1 base, and 11 bases lay in between. The germline V gene has CDR1 MNHEY and CDR2 SMNVEV (reference sequence). Written as DNA, the CDR3 is TGTGCCAGCAACAGGCGTGGGTCCTACAATGAGCAGTTCTTC. Residues: CASNRRGSYNEQFF.

On this clone: The same CDR3 also results from other DNA sequences found in this sample. DNA for the CDR3: TGTGCCAGCAGTGAACGGGGGGGCGGGGAGCTGTTTTTT. Protein product: CASSERGGGELFF. The chain combines TRBV2 with TRBJ2-2; 8 nucleotides agree with TRBD2. The length of the CDR3 is 13 residues. Germline CDR1 is SNHLY and CDR2 is FYNNEI. Losses at the gene ends were 2 bases for V and 7 bases for J; bases not matched to a gene: 0.

The CDR3 region has the DNA TGTGCCAGCAGCTGGGCCCGGGGGGCACGGTCACCCCTCCACTTT. This codes for CASSWARGARSPLHF. J is TRBJ1-6 and V is TRBV7-9; D perhaps matches TRBD1 (6 bases). This CDR3 has 15 residues. Trimming shortened V by 4 bases and J by 10 bases, and 17 bases separated the two germline ends. The germline V gene has CDR1 SEHNR and CDR2 FQNEAQ (reference sequence).

The rearrangement joins TRBV6-5 to TRBJ2-1; 10 bases fit TRBD2. The trim removed 8 bases at V and 9 bases at J, leaving 4 bases unmatched. The CDR3 is made up of 12 amino acids. Germline values: CDR1 MNHEY, CDR2 SVGAGI. The CDR3, as DNA: TGTGCCAGCTCCATAGCGGGGGGTGAGCAGTTCTTC. Protein product: CASSIAGGEQFF.